Below are 25 T cell receptor beta chains sequenced from a single sample in a study of T-cell reconstitution after alpha-beta-depleted transplantation in children. During its preparation, the TCRbeta library received unique molecular identifiers. TCRdb passed the PCR reads through MiXCR, listing each CDR3 protein once. Among 130,000 to 150,000 distinct CDR3 sequences listed, roughly 8.8% were seen once. Sequencing was performed on PBMCs, mostly from graft donor cells, taken 180 days after TCRalphabeta/CD19-depleted stem cell transplant. Source of these receptors: a female patient aged 2 to 10 who had a stem cell transplant for congenital amegakaryocytic thrombocytopenia, so the T cells may come from the graft donor.

This clonotype was counted at least ten times. The V gene is TRBV5-1, the J gene TRBJ2-2; TRBD1 agrees at 7 bases. The ends lost 3 bases at V and 1 base at J; junction bases unmatched: 6. The CDR3 is 16 residues long. Per germline, CDR1 SGHRS and CDR2 YFSETQ. CDR3 protein: CASSSPWDRNTGELFF. In nucleotides, the CDR3 is TGCGCCAGCAGCTCGCCGTGGGACAGGAACACCGGGGAGCTGTTTTTT.

CDR3 loop: CASSSGVRKAGYEQYF. CDR3 sequence (DNA): TGTGCCAGCAGCTCCGGGGTCAGAAAGGCGGGCTACGAGCAGTACTTC. V gene TRBV13 combines with J gene TRBJ2-7; D perhaps matches TRBD2 (5 bases). The germline gives CDR1 PRHDT, CDR2 FYEKMQ (reference sequence). CDR3 length: 16 residues. V lost 4 bases and J lost 3, with 19 bases in between.

There are a few counts of this clonotype. This chain uses TRBV5-1 with TRBJ2-7; either TRBD1 or TRBD2 may supply D (5 bases each). Trimming cost V 1 base and J 2 bases, with 13 bases left between them. The CDR3 consists of 15 residues. Germline CDR1 and CDR2: SGHRS and YFSETQ. The CDR3 DNA sequence: TGCGCCAGCAGCTTGACCGGGACCCTGGCCTACGAGCAGTACTTC. Amino acids: CASSLTGTLAYEQYF.

This clonotype was observed a handful of times. The chain carries TRBV25-1 and TRBJ1-5; no definite D call. Germline CDR1 and CDR2: MGHDK and SYGVNS. V dropped 3 bases and J dropped 1 base, with 4 bases sitting between them. The CDR3 has 13 amino acids. This CDR3 is CASSEGSNQPQHF. The CDR3 DNA reads TGTGCCAGCAGTGAGGGCAGCAATCAGCCCCAGCATTTT. Full variable domain (outside the CDR3, taken from reference TRBV25-1 and TRBJ1-5): EADIYQTPRYLVIGTGKKITLECSQTMGHDKMYWYQQDPGMELHLIHYSYGVNSTEKGDLSSESTVSRIRTEHFPLTLESARPSHTSQYLCASSEGSNQPQHFGDGTRLSIL.

This clonotype showed up just a few times. V is TRBV12-3 or TRBV12-4 and J is TRBJ2-7; D call uncertain. This CDR3 contains 13 residues. V gave up 4 bases and J gave up 6 bases, with 13 bases separating them. Written as DNA, the CDR3 is TGTGCCAGCAGTTGGGAAGCCAGTCGCGAGCAGTACTTC. It yields the protein CASSWEASREQYF.

This clonotype was counted ten times or more. The chain is built from TRBV27 and TRBJ2-3, with 10 bases identical to TRBD2. CDR3 size: 15 residues. The trim removed 5 bases at V and 1 base at J, leaving 3 bases unmatched. The germline V gene has CDR1 MNHEY and CDR2 SMNVEV (reference sequence). CDR3 region: CASSLLAGRTDTQYF. The DNA of the CDR3 is TGTGCCAGCAGTCTACTAGCGGGACGCACAGATACGCAGTATTTT.

The table lists this clonotype with many counts. The CDR3 loop is CASSFGTGVYEQYF. Here the CDR3 DNA reads TGCGCCAGCAGCTTCGGGACAGGTGTTTACGAGCAGTACTTC. The chain couples TRBV5-1 to TRBJ2-7; 8 nucleotides match TRBD1. V dropped 2 bases and J dropped 4; count of bases not matched to a gene: 5. This CDR3 comprises 14 residues. Germline V gives CDR1 SGHRS, CDR2 YFSETQ.

This clonotype has at least ten counts. The chain employs TRBV28 and TRBJ2-7; a weak D match, TRBD2 (7 bases). CDR1 and CDR2 from the germline V gene are MDHEN and SYDVKM. Trimming removed 3 bases at V and 6 bases at J, with 15 bases between. CDR3 length: 14 amino acids. CDR3: CASSFPGGLGEQYF. DNA for the CDR3: TGTGCCAGCAGTTTTCCCGGGGGGCTTGGCGAGCAGTACTTC.

This clonotype was counted at least ten times. The rearrangement links TRBV20-1 to TRBJ2-5, with D uncertain. The CDR3 sequence is 13 residues long. The V end was cut by 6 bases, the J end by 4 bases, with 15 bases between. The V gene's germline CDR1 is DFQATT and CDR2 SNEGSKA (reference sequence). CDR3 protein: CSALRARRETQYF. CDR3 in DNA: TGCAGTGCCCTACGAGCGAGGCGAGAGACCCAGTACTTC.

This clonotype was detected a few times. The chain uses TRBV12-3 or TRBV12-4 and TRBJ2-1; D is ambiguous. V was cut by 4 bases and J by 7 bases, with 11 bases left in between. The CDR3 length is 13 residues. Here the CDR3 reads CASSSEPSNEQFF. The CDR3 nucleotides read TGTGCCAGCAGTTCTGAACCCTCGAATGAGCAGTTCTTC.

Ten or more counts support this clonotype. The chain couples TRBV29-1 to TRBJ1-1; D is possibly TRBD1 (5 bases). This CDR3 has 14 amino acids. Trimming stripped 4 bases from V and 7 bases from J, with 19 bases between. Germline loops: CDR1 SQVTM, CDR2 ANQGSEA. DNA for the CDR3: TGCAGCGTTGCGGGCGGAGGTGGGGCTTTTGAAGCTTTCTTT. This codes for CSVAGGGGAFEAFF.

At least ten counts were recorded for this clonotype. CDR3 in DNA: TGTGCCAGCGGGAGCTACAATGAGCAGTTCTTC. Translating gives CASGSYNEQFF. This chain uses TRBV12-3 or TRBV12-4 with TRBJ2-1, with TRBD2 as a possible D gene (5 bases). The ends were cut back, 8 bases at V and 3 bases at J, with 5 bases in the middle. There are 11 residues in the CDR3.

This clonotype was seen more than once but under ten times. The V gene is TRBV6-4, the J gene TRBJ1-1; possibly TRBD1 for D (5 bases). Germline assignment: CDR1 MRHNA and CDR2 SNTAGT. This CDR3 comprises 13 residues. V lost 5 bases, J lost 1 base, and 8 bases lay in between. As DNA, the CDR3 is TGTGCCAGCAGTTACAGGACGAACACTGAAGCTTTCTTT. Amino acid sequence: CASSYRTNTEAFF.

This clonotype has a count of ten or more. The chain is built from TRBV15 and TRBJ2-5; TRBD2 might be the D (5 bases). V lost 2 bases and J 5 bases, leaving 18 bases between the germline ends. The CDR3 totals 16 residues. Germline lookup yields CDR1 LNHNV and CDR2 YYDKDF (reference sequence). CDR3 sequence (DNA): TGTGCCACCAGCAGATCAACGGGGTCGCCTTGGGAGACCCAGTACTTC. Amino acids: CATSRSTGSPWETQYF.

This clonotype occurred a few times. The chain recombines TRBV6-1 with TRBJ2-2, with a possible D match to TRBD1 (5 bases). V gave up 7 bases and J gave up 7 bases, with 19 bases separating them. Germline CDR1 MNHNS, CDR2 SASEGT. The CDR3 is made up of 15 amino acids. CDR3 bases: TGTGCCAGCACCCCGACAGACCCGCTGGGCGGGGAGCTGTTTTTT. Translation: CASTPTDPLGGELFF.

In regard to this clonotype: A read error is possible here, since a much larger clone lies one base away. The J gene is TRBJ2-5, the V gene TRBV20-1; D is unclear. CDR1 and CDR2 from the germline V gene are DFQATT and SNEGSKA (reference sequence). Trimming cost V 5 bases and J 4 bases, with 8 bases left between them. The CDR3 sequence is 11 residues long. The chain's CDR3 is CSAGRRETQYF. CDR3 nucleotide sequence: TGCAGTGCTGGGCGCCGAGAGACCCAGTACTTC.

J is TRBJ1-1 and V is TRBV5-6, with unresolved D. Germline V gene data show CDR1 as SGHDT and CDR2 as YYEEEE. V lost 0 bases to trimming and J lost 3 bases, with 9 bases between them. The CDR3 is 14 residues long. The CDR3 DNA sequence: TGTGCCAGCAGCTTGGCGCCTTCGGACACTGAAGCTTTCTTT. Protein product: CASSLAPSDTEAFF.

This clonotype was recorded at least ten times. The J gene is TRBJ2-5, the V gene TRBV6-1; TRBD1 matches at 7 bases. The CDR3 extends over 14 amino acids. Germline assignment: CDR1 MNHNS and CDR2 SASEGT. V lost 7 bases to trimming and J lost 5 bases; unmatched junction nucleotides: 10. In nucleotides, the CDR3 is TGTGCCAGCACCTCGGACAGGTCCGAGGAGACCCAGTACTTC. This codes for CASTSDRSEETQYF.

This clonotype was counted ten times or more. The V and J genes are TRBV5-1 and TRBJ2-7; D may be TRBD2 (5 bases). Germline assignment: CDR1 SGHRS and CDR2 YFSETQ. CDR3 length equals 13 residues. The CDR3 DNA sequence: TGCCATCATTACGGAGCGGAGGCCTACGAGCAGTACTTC. Translation gives CHHYGAEAYEQYF.

This clonotype was counted between two and nine times. The J gene is TRBJ1-5, the V gene TRBV4-2; 8 nucleotides line up with TRBD1. CDR1 is LGHNA and CDR2 is YNFKEQ in the germline V gene. The CDR3 is made up of 16 amino acids. J was trimmed by 6 bases and V by 3 bases; bases with no gene match: 10. The CDR3 spells CASSQGWQGAIQPQHF. In DNA form, the CDR3 reads TGTGCCAGCAGCCAGGGGTGGCAGGGGGCAATTCAGCCCCAGCATTTT.

At least ten counts were recorded for this clonotype. V gene TRBV12-3 or TRBV12-4 combines with J gene TRBJ1-1, with D possibly being TRBD1 (5 bases). The CDR3 runs 12 residues. V gave up 6 bases and J gave up 10 bases, with 15 bases separating them. CDR3 nucleotide sequence: TGTGCCAGCAGCTTCCCGGGTGGGGGAGCTTTCTTT. Translating it yields CASSFPGGGAFF.

This clonotype came up many times. The rearrangement links TRBV5-6 to TRBJ1-2; D not certain. Germline CDR1 and CDR2: SGHDT and YYEEEE. The ends were cut back, 6 bases at V and 2 bases at J, with 17 bases in the middle. The CDR3 spans 15 residues. For the CDR3, the DNA is TGTGCCAGCAACCTGGAGGGCACCGCCAACTATGGCTACACCTTC. Amino acid sequence: CASNLEGTANYGYTF.

This clonotype was counted a few times. CDR3 residues: CASSLVWGEETQYF. The CDR3 coding sequence is TGTGCCAGCAGCCTAGTTTGGGGAGAAGAGACCCAGTACTTC. V gene TRBV27 combines with J gene TRBJ2-5; TRBD2 is a possible D gene (5 bases). V was cut by 6 bases and J by 3 bases, with 14 bases left in between. This CDR3 spans 14 amino acids. Per the germline V gene, CDR1 is MNHEY and CDR2 is SMNVEV (reference sequence).

The chain uses TRBV18 and TRBJ2-1; 9 positions match TRBD2. Germline V gene sequence: CDR1 KGHSH, CDR2 LQKENI. Germline trimming cut 2 bases from V and 9 bases from J; bases unmatched to any gene: 14. The CDR3 consists of 17 residues. DNA of the CDR3: TGTGCCAGCTCACCAACCCCCAGGGTAGCGGGAGCCCCTGAGCAGTTCTTC. Its translation is CASSPTPRVAGAPEQFF.

V and J are TRBV18 and TRBJ2-3, with 10 bases identical to TRBD2. V shed 5 bases and J 6 bases; nucleotides not matched to a gene: 5. There are 14 residues in the CDR3. The germline V gene encodes CDR1 KGHSH and CDR2 LQKENI. This CDR3 is CASSVTSGEDTQYF. CDR3 coding DNA: TGTGCCAGCTCAGTCACTAGCGGGGAGGATACGCAGTATTTT. The full variable domain, in which reference TRBV18 and TRBJ2-3 provide the parts outside the CDR3, is NAGVMQNPRHLVRRRGQEARLRCSPMKGHSHVYWYRQLPEEGLKFMVYLQKENIIDESGMPKERFSAEFPKEGPSILRIQQVVRGDSAAYFCASSVTSGEDTQYFGPGTRLTVL.